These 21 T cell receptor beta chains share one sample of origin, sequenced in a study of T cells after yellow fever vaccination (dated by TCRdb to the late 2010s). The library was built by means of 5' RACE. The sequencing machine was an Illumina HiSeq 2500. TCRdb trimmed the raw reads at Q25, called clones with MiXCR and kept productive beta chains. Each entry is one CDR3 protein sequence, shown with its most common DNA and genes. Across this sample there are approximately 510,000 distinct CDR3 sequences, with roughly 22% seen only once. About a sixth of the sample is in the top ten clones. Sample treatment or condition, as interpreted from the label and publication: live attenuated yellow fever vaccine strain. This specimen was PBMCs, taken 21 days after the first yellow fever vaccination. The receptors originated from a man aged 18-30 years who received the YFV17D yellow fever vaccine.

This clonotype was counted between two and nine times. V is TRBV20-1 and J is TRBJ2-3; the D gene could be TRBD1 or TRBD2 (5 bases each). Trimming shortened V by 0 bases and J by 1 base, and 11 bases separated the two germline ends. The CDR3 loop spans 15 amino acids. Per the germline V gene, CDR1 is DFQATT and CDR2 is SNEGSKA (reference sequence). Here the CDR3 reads CSARERGFGTDTQYF. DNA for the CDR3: TGCAGTGCTAGAGAGAGGGGCTTCGGCACAGATACGCAGTATTTT.

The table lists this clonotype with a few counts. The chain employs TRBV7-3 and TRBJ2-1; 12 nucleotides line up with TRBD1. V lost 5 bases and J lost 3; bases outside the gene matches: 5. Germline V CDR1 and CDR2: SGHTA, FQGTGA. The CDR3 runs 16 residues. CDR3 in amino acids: CASSPGTGGFYNEQFF. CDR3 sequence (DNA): TGTGCCAGCAGCCCGGGGACAGGGGGCTTCTACAATGAGCAGTTCTTC.

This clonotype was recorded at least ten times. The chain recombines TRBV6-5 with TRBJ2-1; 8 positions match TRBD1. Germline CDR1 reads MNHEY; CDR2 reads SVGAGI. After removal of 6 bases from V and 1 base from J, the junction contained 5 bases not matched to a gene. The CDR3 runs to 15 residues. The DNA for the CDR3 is TGTGCCAGCAGCTCAACAGGGGGATCCTACAATGAGCAGTTCTTC. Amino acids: CASSSTGGSYNEQFF.

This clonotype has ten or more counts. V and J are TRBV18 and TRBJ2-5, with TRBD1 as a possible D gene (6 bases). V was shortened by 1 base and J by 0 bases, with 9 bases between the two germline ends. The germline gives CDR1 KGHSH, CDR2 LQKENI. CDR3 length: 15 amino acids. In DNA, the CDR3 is TGTGCCAGCTCACCACGCACAGGGTACCAAGAGACCCAGTACTTC. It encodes CASSPRTGYQETQYF.

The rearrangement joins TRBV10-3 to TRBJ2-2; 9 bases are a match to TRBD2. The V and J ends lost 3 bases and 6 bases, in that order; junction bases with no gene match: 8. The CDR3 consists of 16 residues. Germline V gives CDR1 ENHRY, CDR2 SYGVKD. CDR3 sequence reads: CAISDGRGGRSGELFF. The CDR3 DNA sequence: TGTGCCATCAGTGATGGGCGGGGGGGCCGGTCCGGGGAGCTGTTTTTT.

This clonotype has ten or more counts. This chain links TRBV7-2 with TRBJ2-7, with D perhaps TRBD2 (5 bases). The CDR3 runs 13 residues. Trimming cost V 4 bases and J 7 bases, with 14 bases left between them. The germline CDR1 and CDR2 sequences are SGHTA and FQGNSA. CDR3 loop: CASSSRRGSEQYV. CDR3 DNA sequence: TGTGCCAGCAGCTCGCGTCGGGGAAGTGAGCAGTACGTC.

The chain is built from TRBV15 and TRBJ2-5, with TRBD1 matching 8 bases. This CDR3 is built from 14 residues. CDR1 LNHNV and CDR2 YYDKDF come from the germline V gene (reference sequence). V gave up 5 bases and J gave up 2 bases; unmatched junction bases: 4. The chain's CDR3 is CATSVNRGQETQYF. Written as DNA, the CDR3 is TGTGCCACCAGCGTAAACAGGGGGCAAGAGACCCAGTACTTC.

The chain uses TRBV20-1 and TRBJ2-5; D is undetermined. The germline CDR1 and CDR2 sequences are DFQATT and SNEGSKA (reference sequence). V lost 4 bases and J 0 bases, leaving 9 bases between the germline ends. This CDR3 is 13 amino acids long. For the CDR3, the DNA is TGCAGTGCTAAAGACCCGTACCAAGAGACCCAGTACTTC. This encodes CSAKDPYQETQYF.

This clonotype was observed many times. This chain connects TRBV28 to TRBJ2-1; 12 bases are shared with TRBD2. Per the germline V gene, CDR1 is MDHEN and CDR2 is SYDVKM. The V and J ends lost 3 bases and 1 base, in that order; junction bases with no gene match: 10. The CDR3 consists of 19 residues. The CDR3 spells CASSFLELAGGTSYNEQFF. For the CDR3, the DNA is TGTGCCAGCAGTTTTTTGGAACTAGCGGGGGGAACGTCCTACAATGAGCAGTTCTTC.

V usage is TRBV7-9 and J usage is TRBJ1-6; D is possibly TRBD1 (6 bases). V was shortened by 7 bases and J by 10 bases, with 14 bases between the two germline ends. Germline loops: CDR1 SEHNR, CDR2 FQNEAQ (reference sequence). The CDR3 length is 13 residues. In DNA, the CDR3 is TGTGCCAGCATGGGGGCCGCATTCTCACCCCTCCACTTT. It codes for CASMGAAFSPLHF.

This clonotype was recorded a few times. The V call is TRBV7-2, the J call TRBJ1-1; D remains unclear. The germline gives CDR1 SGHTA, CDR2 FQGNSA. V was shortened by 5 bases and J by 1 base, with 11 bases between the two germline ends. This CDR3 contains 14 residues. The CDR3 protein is CASSARYGNTEAFF. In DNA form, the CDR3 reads TGTGCCAGCAGCGCCAGATATGGGAACACTGAAGCTTTCTTT.

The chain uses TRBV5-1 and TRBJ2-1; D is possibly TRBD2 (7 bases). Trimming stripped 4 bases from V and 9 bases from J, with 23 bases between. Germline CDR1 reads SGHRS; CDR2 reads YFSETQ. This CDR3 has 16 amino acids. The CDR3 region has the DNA TGCGCCAGCAGCCCGGGTGGTAGAGGGGGGGCCGGTGAGCAGTTCTTC. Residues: CASSPGGRGGAGEQFF.

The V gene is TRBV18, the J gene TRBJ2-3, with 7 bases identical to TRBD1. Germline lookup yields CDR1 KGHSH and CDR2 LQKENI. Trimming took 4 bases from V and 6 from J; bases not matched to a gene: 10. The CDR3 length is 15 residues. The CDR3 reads CASSQRTGSGDTQYF. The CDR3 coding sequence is TGTGCCAGCTCACAACGGACAGGTTCCGGCGATACGCAGTATTTT.

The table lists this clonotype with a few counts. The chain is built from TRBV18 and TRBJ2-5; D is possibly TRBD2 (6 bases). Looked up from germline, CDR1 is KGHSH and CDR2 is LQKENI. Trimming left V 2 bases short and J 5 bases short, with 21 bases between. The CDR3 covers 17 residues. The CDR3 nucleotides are TGTGCCAGCTCACCAAGGGCGGGACGGTCCGCGGGGGAGACCCAGTACTTC. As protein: CASSPRAGRSAGETQYF.

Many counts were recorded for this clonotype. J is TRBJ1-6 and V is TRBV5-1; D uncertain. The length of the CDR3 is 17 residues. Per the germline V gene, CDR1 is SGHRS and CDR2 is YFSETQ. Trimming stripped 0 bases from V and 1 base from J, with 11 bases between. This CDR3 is CASSLDEGGSYNSPLHF. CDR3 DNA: TGCGCCAGCAGCTTGGATGAGGGTGGGTCCTATAATTCACCCCTCCACTTT.

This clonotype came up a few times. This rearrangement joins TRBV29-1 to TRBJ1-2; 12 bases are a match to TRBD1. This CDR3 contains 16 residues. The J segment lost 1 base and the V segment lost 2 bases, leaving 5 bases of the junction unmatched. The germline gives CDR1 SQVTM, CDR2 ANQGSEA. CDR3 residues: CSVEPGQGAFNYGYTF. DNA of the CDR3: TGCAGCGTTGAACCGGGACAGGGGGCGTTTAACTATGGCTACACCTTC.

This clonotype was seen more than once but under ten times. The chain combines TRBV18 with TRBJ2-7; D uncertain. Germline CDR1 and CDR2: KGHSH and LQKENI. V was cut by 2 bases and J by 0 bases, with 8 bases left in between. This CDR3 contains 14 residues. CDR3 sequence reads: CASSPGISSYEQYV. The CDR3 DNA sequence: TGTGCCAGCTCACCAGGCATAAGCTCCTACGAGCAGTACGTC.

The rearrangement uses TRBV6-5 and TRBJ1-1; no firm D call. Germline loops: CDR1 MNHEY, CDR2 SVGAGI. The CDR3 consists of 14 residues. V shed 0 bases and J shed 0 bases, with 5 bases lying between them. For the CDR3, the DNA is TGTGCCAGCAGTTACTCGGTCGTGAACACTGAAGCTTTCTTT. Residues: CASSYSVVNTEAFF.

The CDR3 protein is CASRSAGGKDTQYF. The CDR3 DNA reads TGTGCCAGCAGATCTGCTGGGGGCAAAGATACGCAGTATTTT. V and J are TRBV7-2 and TRBJ2-3; D perhaps matches TRBD1 (6 bases). The CDR3 totals 14 residues. V was shortened by 6 bases and J by 5 bases, with 15 bases between the two germline ends. Germline V CDR1 and CDR2: SGHTA, FQGNSA.

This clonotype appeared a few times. In DNA form, the CDR3 reads TGTGCCAGCAGCCCAAGCGCGGGGTTAGGGTATCAGGATCAGCCCCAGCATTTT. The encoded protein is CASSPSAGLGYQDQPQHF. The genes are TRBV4-2 and TRBJ1-5; D call uncertain. The V gene lost 4 bases and the J gene lost 5 bases, with 24 bases spanning the gap. CDR3 length equals 18 residues. Germline lookup yields CDR1 LGHNA and CDR2 YNFKEQ.

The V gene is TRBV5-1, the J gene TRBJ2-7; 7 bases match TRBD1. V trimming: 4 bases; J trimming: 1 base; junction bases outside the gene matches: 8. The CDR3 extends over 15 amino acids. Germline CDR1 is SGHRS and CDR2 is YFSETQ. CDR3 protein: CASSPGQVWSYEQYF. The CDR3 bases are TGCGCCAGCAGCCCAGGACAGGTGTGGTCCTACGAGCAGTACTTC. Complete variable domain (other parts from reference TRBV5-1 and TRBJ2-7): KAGVTQTPRYLIKTRGQQVTLSCSPISGHRSVSWYQQTPGQGLQFLFEYFSETQRNKGNFPGRFSGRQFSNSRSEMNVSTLELGDSALYLCASSPGQVWSYEQYFGPGTRLTVT.